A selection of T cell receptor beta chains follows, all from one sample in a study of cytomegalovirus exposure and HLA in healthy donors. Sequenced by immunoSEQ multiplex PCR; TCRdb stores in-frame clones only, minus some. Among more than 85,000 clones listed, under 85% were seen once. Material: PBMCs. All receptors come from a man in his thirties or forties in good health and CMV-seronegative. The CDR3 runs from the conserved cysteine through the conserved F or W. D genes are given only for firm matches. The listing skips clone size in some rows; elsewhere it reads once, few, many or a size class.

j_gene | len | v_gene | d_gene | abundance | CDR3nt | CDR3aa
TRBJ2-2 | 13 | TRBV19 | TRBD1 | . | TGTGCCAGTTCGACAGGGGTGGCCGGGGAGCTGTTTTTT | CASSTGVAGELFF
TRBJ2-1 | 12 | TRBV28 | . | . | TGTGCCAGCACCACTCGGGTCAATGAGCAGTTCTTC | CASTTRVNEQFF
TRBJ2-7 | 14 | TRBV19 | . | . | TGTGCCAGTCGGTTAAACAGTAACTCCTACGAGCAGTACTTC | CASRLNSNSYEQYF
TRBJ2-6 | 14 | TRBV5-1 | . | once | TGCGCCAGCAACCCGGTCTCTGGGGCCAACGTCCTGACTTTC | CASNPVSGANVLTF
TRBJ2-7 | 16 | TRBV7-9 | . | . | TGTGCCAGCAGCTTATACGGTAGCGGAAGCTCCTACGAGCAGTACTTC | CASSLYGSGSSYEQYF
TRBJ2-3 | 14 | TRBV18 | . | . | TGTGCCAGCTCACAAACATCCGAAACAGATACGCAGTATTTT | CASSQTSETDTQYF
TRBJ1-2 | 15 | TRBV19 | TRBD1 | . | TGTGCCAGTAGCACAAGACAGGGGGCCATCTATGGCTACACCTTC | CASSTRQGAIYGYTF
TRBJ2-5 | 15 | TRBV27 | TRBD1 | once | TGTGCCAGCAGTTTATCCGGGACAGAGCAAGAGACCCAGTACTTC | CASSLSGTEQETQYF
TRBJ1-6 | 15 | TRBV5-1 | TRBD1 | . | TGCGCCAGCAGCCTGGACAGGACCGAAAATTCACCCCTCCACTTT | CASSLDRTENSPLHF
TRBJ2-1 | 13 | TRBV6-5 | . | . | TGTGCCAGCAGTTTACGAAGGGAGAATGAGCAGTTCTTC | CASSLRRENEQFF
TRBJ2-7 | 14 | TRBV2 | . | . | TGTGCCAGCAGTGCTCGGCGGGAATCCTACGAGCAGTACTTC | CASSARRESYEQYF
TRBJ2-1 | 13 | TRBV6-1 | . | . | TGTGCCAGCAGTGTGGGCAGACACAATGAGCAGTTCTTC | CASSVGRHNEQFF
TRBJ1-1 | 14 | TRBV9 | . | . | TGTGCCAGCAGCGTTGGAGCGTTCGACACTGAAGCTTTCTTT | CASSVGAFDTEAFF
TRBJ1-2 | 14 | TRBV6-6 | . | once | TGTGCCAGCACCAGTGGGAGGAAGAACTATGGCTACACCTTC | CASTSGRKNYGYTF
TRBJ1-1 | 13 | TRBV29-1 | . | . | TGCAGCGTTGAAGTATCGGTACGCACTGAAGCTTTCTTT | CSVEVSVRTEAFF
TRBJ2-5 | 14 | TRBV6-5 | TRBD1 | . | TGTGCCAGCAGGATCCGACAGGGCCAAGAGACCCAGTACTTC | CASRIRQGQETQYF
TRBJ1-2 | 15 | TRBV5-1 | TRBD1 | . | TGCGCCAGCAGCTTAGGCACAGGGGCTAACTATGGCTACACCTTC | CASSLGTGANYGYTF
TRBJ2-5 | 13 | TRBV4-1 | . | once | TGCGCCAGCAGCCAATTTAGGGGAGAGACCCAGTACTTC | CASSQFRGETQYF
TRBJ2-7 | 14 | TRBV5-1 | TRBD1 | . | TGCGCCAGCAGCTTGGGGGACAGGACATACGAGCAGTACTTC | CASSLGDRTYEQYF
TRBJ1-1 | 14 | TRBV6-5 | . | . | TGTGCCAGCAGCGACAACACCCCGAACACTGAAGCTTTCTTT | CASSDNTPNTEAFF
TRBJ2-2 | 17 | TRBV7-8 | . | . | TGTGCCAGCAGCTTAGGTAGGGGGACCTCGAACACCGGGGAGCTGTTTTTT | CASSLGRGTSNTGELFF
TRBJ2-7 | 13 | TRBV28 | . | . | TGTGCCAGCAGTCGACAGCTTACCTACGAGCAGTACTTC | CASSRQLTYEQYF
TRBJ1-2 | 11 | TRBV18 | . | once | TGTGCCAGCTCACCGGGCAGTGGCTACACCTTC | CASSPGSGYTF
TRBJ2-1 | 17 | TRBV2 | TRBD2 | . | TGTGCCAGCAGTGAACTAACGGGACTAGCGGCCTACAATGAGCAGTTCTTC | CASSELTGLAAYNEQFF
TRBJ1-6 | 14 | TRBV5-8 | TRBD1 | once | TGTGCCAGCAGCCGGGGACAGAGTAATTCACCCCTCCACTTT | CASSRGQSNSPLHF